One and the same sample provided the 3 T cell receptor beta chains below, sequenced in a study of cytomegalovirus exposure and HLA in healthy donors. The PCR used 60 Vbeta and 13 Jbeta primers. Profiling relied on immunoSEQ multiplex PCR, and the TCRdb table lists in-frame clones only, not all of them. The profile covers approximately 140,000 clones, with around three quarters appearing a single time and about 6.6% taken by the ten largest. Sequenced: PBMCs. The source of these receptors is a woman aged 35 to 49 in good health and CMV-seropositive.

The V call is TRBV6-5, the J call TRBJ2-1; 7 bases are a match to TRBD1. The CDR3 has 13 residues. Per the germline V gene, CDR1 is MNHEY and CDR2 is SVGAGI. J gave up 5 bases and V 5 bases, and 3 bases lay outside the gene matches. The DNA for the CDR3 is TGTGCCAGCAGTGACAGGGTCGACAATGAGCAGTTCTTC. Its protein product is CASSDRVDNEQFF.

This clone was observed a single time. The chain links TRBV7-2 to TRBJ2-2, with TRBD1 identical over 11 bases. There are 14 residues in the CDR3. Germline CDR1 reads SGHTA; CDR2 reads FQGNSA. V shed 5 bases, J shed 4 bases, and the junction held 0 bases outside the gene matches. CDR3 region: CASSGTGGTGELFF. For the CDR3, the DNA is TGTGCCAGCAGCGGGACAGGGGGCACCGGGGAGCTGTTTTTT.

The chain recombines TRBV4-1 with TRBJ2-7; 9 bases map to TRBD2. V gave up 4 bases and J gave up 2 bases; unmatched junction bases: 3. This CDR3 contains 14 residues. The germline V gene has CDR1 MGHRA and CDR2 YSYEKL. CDR3 protein: CASSLGLAAYEQYF. The CDR3 DNA reads TGCGCCAGCAGCCTGGGACTAGCCGCCTACGAGCAGTACTTC.